The T cell receptor beta chain under discussion was sequenced for a study of PD-1 blockade in classical Hodgkin lymphoma. Assay used: immunoSEQ multiplex PCR; TCRdb lists only in-frame clones, some missing. The sample lists over 35,000 clones; more than 75% were seen once. A note on this clone: Its target is unknown.

V lost 6 bases and J lost 7; bases outside the gene matches: 7. The CDR3 runs 14 residues. Germline CDR1 and CDR2: MDHEN and SYDVKM. Every patient was affected by relapse after autologous stem cell transplantation, while exposure to brentuximab vedotin was not uniform. General study findings and limits: Reports described newly diagnosed patients as having lower baseline TCR diversity than healthy donors. It was among complete responders that baseline diversity resembled that of newly diagnosed patients.

Sequencing used peripheral blood mononuclear cells (PBMCs), obtained at baseline. This TCR derives from a human donor with classical Hodgkin lymphoma. This chain uses TRBV28 with TRBJ2-1; 9 bases align to TRBD2. CDR3 residues: CASRVAGAQNEQFF. As DNA, the CDR3 is TGTGCCAGCAGAGTAGCGGGAGCCCAGAATGAGCAGTTCTTC. The entire variable domain, with the rest obtained from reference TRBV28 and TRBJ2-1, is as follows: DVKVTQSSRYLVKRTGEKVFLECVQDMDHENMFWYRQDPGLGLRLIYFSYDVKMKEKGDIPEGYSVSREKKERFSLILESASTNQTSMYLCASRVAGAQNEQFFGPGTRLTVL.